The subject of this entry is one T cell receptor (beta chain). The sample originates from a study of blood T cell repertoires in COVID-19. Study in general: The study drew acute and convalescent COVID-19 samples from the United States, Italy and Spain. Sample material is recorded as cDNA or gDNA derived from T cells, B-cell-depleted T cells, or PBMCs.

CDR3 size: 16 residues. Germline V gene sequence: CDR1 KGHDR, CDR2 SFDVKD. J gave up 3 bases and V 5 bases, and 4 bases lay outside the gene matches. As handled by the study authors: Estimated nucleated cell counts came from reference gene primer amplification. Some clones are missing from TCRdb's copy, which holds only in-frame ones; the method was immunoSEQ multiplex PCR. V, J and clone size are taken as reported in that table, and D and trimming were inferred from the DNA itself. The repertoire holds just over 150,000 clones, with around 91% as singletons. Sequencing input: peripheral blood. The chain links TRBV24-1 to TRBJ2-1; 12 bases are a match to TRBD2. The clonotype originates from a woman between 35 and 50 years old with acute or convalescent COVID-19. The CDR3 spells CATSGTSGDHYNEQFF. CDR3 bases: TGTGCCACCAGTGGGACTAGCGGGGACCACTACAATGAGCAGTTCTTC.